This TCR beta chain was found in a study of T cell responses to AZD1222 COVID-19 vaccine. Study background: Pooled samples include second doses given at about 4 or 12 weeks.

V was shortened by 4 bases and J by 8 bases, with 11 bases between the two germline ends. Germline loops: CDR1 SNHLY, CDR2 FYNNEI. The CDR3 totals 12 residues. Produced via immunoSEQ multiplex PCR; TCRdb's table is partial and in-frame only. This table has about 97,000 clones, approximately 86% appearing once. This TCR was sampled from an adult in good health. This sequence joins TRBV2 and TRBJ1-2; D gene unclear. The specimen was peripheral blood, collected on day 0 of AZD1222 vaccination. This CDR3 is CASSAFSEGYTF. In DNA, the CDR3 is TGTGCCAGCAGTGCATTTTCCGAGGGCTACACCTTC.